The clone carrying this T cell receptor (beta chain) appeared many times. CDR1 is SEHNR and CDR2 is FQNEAQ in the germline V gene (reference sequence). Trimming took 5 bases from V and 2 from J, leaving 17 bases between them. CDR3 length: 16 amino acids. Each CDR3 protein gets one entry after TCRdb re-called the 5' RACE reads with MiXCR. In the table there are 100,000 or so distinct CDR3 sequences, under 20% of which are singletons. This specimen comes from a study of T cells of healthy individuals. V and J are TRBV7-9 and TRBJ2-3; D might be TRBD1 (6 bases). The clonotype originates from a human donor in good health. The CDR3 region has the DNA TGTGCCAGCAGCCCAATCCCGGACAGTACCACAGATACGCAGTATTTT. Translating gives CASSPIPDSTTDTQYF.